This TCR beta chain was recorded in a study of CD8+ T cells in alopecia areata. Study-wide points: Patients showed less clear TCR sequence sharing than mice, possibly partly because of HLA diversity. Lesional scalp, especially alopecia totalis/universalis, showed higher clonality than normal scalp.

CDR1 and CDR2 from the germline V gene are SGHRS and YFSETQ. This CDR3 has 15 amino acids. The germline V and J ends were trimmed by 0 bases and 7 bases, with 14 bases remaining between them. Alopecia areata patients provided lesional scalp punch biopsies and peripheral blood, both collected for the study. It was cDNA, reverse transcribed from extracted RNA, that served as the sequencing template. Only in-frame clones appear in the TCRdb table, and some are missing; sequencing was by immunoSEQ multiplex PCR. The data contain roughly 250,000 clones, roughly two thirds of them seen just once; the ten biggest clones take up approximately 1.2%. On this clone: Its antigen is still unknown.

The source is a human donor with alopecia areata. The input for sequencing was CD4+ T cells sorted from blood, taken at week 0. The J gene is TRBJ1-5, the V gene TRBV5-1, with D hard to call. This chain's CDR3 is CASSLGPLSRQPQHF. CDR3 nucleotide sequence: TGCGCCAGCAGCTTGGGGCCCCTCTCGAGGCAGCCCCAGCATTTT.